This TCR beta chain was captured in a study of neurological immune-mediated disorders. One entry per CDR3 protein results from TCRdb running MiXCR on the 5' RACE reads. The sample carries 66,000 or so distinct CDR3 sequences, about 3.4% recorded once. The unsorted libraries originated from 2 million PBMCs kept at -80 C. This clonotype came up many times. Its specificity is not known. Study-wide points: With the multiple sclerosis repertoire cluster, neither clinical nor MRI features showed any association. In HTLV-1-associated myelopathy, TCR clonal expansion was greatest, whereas multiple sclerosis had the least, falling below healthy controls. Across subjects, no CDR3 amino acid sequence appeared in expanded clones of more than one subject, a finding that suggested private repertoires in all groups.

Trimming stripped 0 bases from V and 4 bases from J, with 7 bases between. The germline CDR1 and CDR2 sequences are SQVTM and ANQGSEA. This CDR3 spans 12 amino acids. The sequenced material came from PBMCs. The chain joins TRBV29-1 to TRBJ2-7; D ambiguous. The clonotype comes from a man aged 40-49 years with multiple sclerosis. The CDR3: CSVEDLEYEQYF. The CDR3 DNA sequence: TGCAGCGTTGAAGATCTCGAGTACGAGCAGTACTTC.